The 9 T cell receptor beta chains listed next were all sequenced from one sample in a study of T cell clonality in common variable immunodeficiency. TCRdb's table, derived via immunoSEQ multiplex PCR, lists solely in-frame clones and lacks some. The sample shows about 44,000 clones, none of them appearing just once. Sequencing input: peripheral blood mononuclear cells. These receptors came from a person aged 18-69 years in good health.

The table lists this clone with many counts. The read stops 3 residues short of the end of the CDR3; the missing end is completed from the germline J gene. V usage is TRBV10-2 and J usage is TRBJ2-3; a weak D match, TRBD2 (6 bases). Trimming left V 3 bases short and J 0 bases short, with 7 bases between. Germline V gene data show CDR1 as WSHSY and CDR2 as SAAADI. The CDR3 runs to 14 residues. CDR3 protein: CASSDGGSTDTQYF. The CDR3 bases that were read are TGCGCCAGCAGTGATGGGGGGAGCACAGATACG.

In its sample, this clone was seen many times. The read falls 3 residues short of the CDR3 end, and the missing part is taken from the germline J gene. The gene calls are TRBV7-2 and TRBJ2-1; D is unclear. The CDR3 loop spans 15 amino acids. Trimming removed 3 bases at V and 1 base at J, with 10 bases between. From germline, CDR1 is SGHTA and CDR2 FQGNSA. This chain's CDR3 is CASSFSYSSYNEQFF. CDR3 bases read: TGTGCCAGCAGCTTCTCCTACTCTTCCTACAATGAG.

This clone was seen ten or more times. The read halts 3 residues ahead of the CDR3 end, with the missing end drawn from the germline J gene. The chain uses TRBV7-2 and TRBJ2-3, with D tentatively TRBD1 (6 bases). Trimming took 2 bases from V and 3 from J, leaving 6 bases between them. Germline CDR1 reads SGHTA; CDR2 reads FQGNSA. The CDR3 runs to 13 residues. The CDR3 spells CASSLQGTDTQYF. Partial CDR3 DNA: TGTGCCAGCAGCTTACAGGGGACAGATACG.

This clone was recorded at least ten times. Incomplete CDR3 DNA: TGTGCCTGGAGTGTAAACCTGGCTAGCTATGAG. Its translation: CAWSVNLASYE. The whole CDR3 is CAWSVNLASYEQFF. The rearrangement links TRBV30 to TRBJ2-1; TRBD2 might be the D (5 bases). The read ends 3 residues shy of where the CDR3 ends; the end is completed using the germline J gene. Germline assignment: CDR1 GTSNPN and CDR2 SVGIG (reference sequence). The CDR3 has 14 amino acids. The V end was cut by 0 bases, the J end by 8 bases, with 14 bases between. Based on the CDR3 plus reference TRBV30 and TRBJ2-1, the full variable domain is SQTIHQWPATLVQPVGSPLSLECTVEGTSNPNLYWYRQAAGRGLQLLFYSVGIGQISSEVPQNLSASRPQDRQFILSSKKLLLSDSGFYLCAWSVNLASYEQFFGPGTRLTVL.

This clone was detected many times. Sequencing ends 3 residues short of the CDR3 end; the germline J gene provides the rest. The chain uses TRBV11-2 and TRBJ1-2; D perhaps matches TRBD1 (5 bases). Germline CDR1 and CDR2: SGHAT and FQNNGV. The CDR3 runs to 13 residues. The sequenced CDR3 bases are TGTGCCAGCAGCGTGGGGGGAACCTGGGGC. Protein: CASSVGGTWG. The entire CDR3 protein is CASSVGGTWGYTF.

Ten or more counts support this clone. The read comes to an end 3 residues before the CDR3 does, leaving the germline J gene to fill in the end. V gene TRBV11-2 combines with J gene TRBJ2-2; D gene unclear. Trimming removed 5 bases from V and 5 bases from J, with 12 bases in between. Germline CDR1 SGHAT, CDR2 FQNNGV. This CDR3 has 14 amino acids. The CDR3 is CASSPITGTGELFF. The sequenced CDR3 bases are TGTGCCAGCAGCCCAATTACCGGGACCGGGGAG.

This clone was counted a few times. A much more abundant neighbour one base away suggests this may be a read error. The covered CDR3 bases are TGTGCCAGCAGCTTAACAGGGACCTCCACAGATACG. Its translation is CASSLTGTSTDT. The whole CDR3 region reads CASSLTGTSTDTQYF. This rearrangement joins TRBV7-7 to TRBJ2-3; a possible D gene is TRBD1 (6 bases). The CDR3 end is not reached by the read, which stops 3 residues before it; the germline J gene fills it in. Trimming stripped 2 bases from V and 2 bases from J, with 11 bases between. Germline loops: CDR1 SSHAT, CDR2 FNYEAQ (reference sequence). The length of the CDR3 is 15 residues.

This clone has a count of ten or more. The CDR3 end is not reached by the read, which stops 3 residues before it; the germline J gene fills it in. The V and J genes are TRBV2 and TRBJ1-1; 10 nucleotides agree with TRBD1. J gave up 4 bases and V 7 bases, and 15 bases lay outside the gene matches. The germline gives CDR1 SNHLY, CDR2 FYNNEI. The CDR3 extends over 17 amino acids. CDR3 region: CASTLSGTGVRGTEAFF. The CDR3 bases that were read are TGTGCCAGCACCCTCTCCGGGACAGGGGTTCGGGGCACTGAA.

This clone has ten or more counts. The read ends 3 residues before the CDR3 terminus; that terminus is restored from the germline J gene. The chain combines TRBV7-3 with TRBJ2-1; unclear D gene. Trimming left V 1 base short and J 7 bases short, with 5 bases between. The CDR3 runs 12 residues. Germline V gives CDR1 SGHTA, CDR2 FQGTGA. Here the CDR3 reads CASSLIENEQFF. The covered CDR3 bases are TGTGCCAGCAGCTTAATAGAGAATGAG.